Presented here are 21 T cell receptor beta chains from one specimen sequenced in a study of beta chain features in type 1 diabetes (dated by TCRdb to about 2018). The library was obtained by the immunoSEQ multiplex PCR assay. The High Capacity cDNA Reverse Transcription Kit was used to reverse transcribe all of the isolated RNA, meaning that expressed TCRB transcripts were what got sequenced. Here the immuneACCESS table is served through TCRdb, limited to in-frame sequences with V and J called. Missing clones are a known gap in these copies; in checked studies unresolved V genes cover under half, and the rest lacks a known reason. This sample is represented by fewer than 150,000 clones; 6% to 7.5% of them were singletons. The ten largest clones take up around 1.3% of the sample. The material sequenced was central memory CD4+ T cells from blood. These receptors came from a woman aged 25 to 45 in good health.

This clone appeared a few times. The J gene is TRBJ2-5, the V gene TRBV7-9; tentatively, D is TRBD2 (5 bases). Germline V gives CDR1 SEHNR, CDR2 FQNEAQ (reference sequence). The ends were cut back, 3 bases at V and 5 bases at J, with 10 bases in the middle. There are 13 residues in the CDR3. The CDR3 DNA is TGTGCCAGCAGCTTTAGATCGGGGGAGACCCAGTACTTC. It specifies CASSFRSGETQYF.

This clone has at least ten counts. This rearrangement joins TRBV7-9 to TRBJ2-3; weak D call: TRBD2 (6 bases). This CDR3 has 16 residues. Looked up from germline, CDR1 is SEHNR and CDR2 is FQNEAQ (reference sequence). Between the trimmed V and J ends, which lost 5 bases and 1 base, there was a span of 16 bases. In DNA, the CDR3 is TGTGCCAGCAGCGCACGGGGGTATTCGGGCACAGATACGCAGTATTTT. This translates into CASSARGYSGTDTQYF.

This clone was counted between two and nine times. The chain couples TRBV5-4 to TRBJ1-1; 8 nucleotides match TRBD1. The germline V gene has CDR1 SGHNT and CDR2 YYREEE (reference sequence). Unmatched junction bases numbered 12, after V lost 4 bases and J lost 1 base. The CDR3 length is 17 residues. The CDR3 coding sequence is TGTGCCAGCAGCCAATACCCACAGGGGGATCAGAACACTGAAGCTTTCTTT. Translated: CASSQYPQGDQNTEAFF.

This chain uses TRBV15 with TRBJ2-1; D not certain. The V gene's germline CDR1 is LNHNV and CDR2 YYDKDF (reference sequence). CDR3 size: 15 residues. Trimming left V 2 bases short and J 3 bases short, with 11 bases between. CDR3 sequence reads: CATSRPPTGYNEQFF. CDR3 DNA sequence: TGTGCCACCAGCAGACCCCCGACGGGCTACAATGAGCAGTTCTTC. The full variable domain, its missing parts supplied by reference TRBV15 and TRBJ2-1, is DAMVIQNPRYQVTQFGKPVTLSCSQTLNHNVMYWYQQKSSQAPKLLFHYYDKDFNNEADTPDNFQSRRPNTSFCFLDIRSPGLGDTAMYLCATSRPPTGYNEQFFGPGTRLTVL.

This clone was observed a few times. V is TRBV30 and J is TRBJ2-7, with TRBD2 as a possible D gene (5 bases). CDR3 length equals 15 residues. The V end lost 0 bases, the J end lost 2 bases, and 14 bases lay between the germline ends. The germline V gene has CDR1 GTSNPN and CDR2 SVGIG (reference sequence). CDR3 coding DNA: TGTGCCTGGAGTGTAGGCGGACTTGGCACCTACGAGCAGTACTTC. Its protein is CAWSVGGLGTYEQYF.

This clone was picked up a small number of times. V is TRBV7-2 and J is TRBJ2-1, with 10 bases fitting TRBD1. Trimming at V came to 6 bases and at J to 4 bases, leaving 3 bases not matched to a gene. Germline loops: CDR1 SGHTA, CDR2 FQGNSA. This CDR3 region has 14 residues. Written as DNA, the CDR3 is TGTGCCAGCAGGGGGGGACAGGGGTACAATGAGCAGTTCTTC. Translating gives CASRGGQGYNEQFF.

This clone has a count of ten or more. The junction differs from germline at one of its ends, possibly a read error. The rearrangement uses TRBV7-7 and TRBJ2-2, with unresolved D. CDR3 length: 14 amino acids. Germline V CDR1 and CDR2: SSHAT, FNYEAQ (reference sequence). DNA of the CDR3: TGTGCTAGCAGCCGAGATCGGGACACCGGGGAGCTGTTTTTT. This encodes CASSRDRDTGELFF. The entire variable domain, with the rest obtained from reference TRBV7-7 and TRBJ2-2, is as follows: GAGVSQSPRYKVTKRGQDVTLRCDPISSHATLYWYQQALGQGPEFLTYFNYEAQPDKSGLPSDRFSAERPEGSISTLTIQRTEQRDSAMYRCASSRDRDTGELFFGEGSRLTVL.

This clone was seen a handful of times. The gene calls are TRBV11-1 and TRBJ2-7, with TRBD2 matching over 9 bases. The CDR3 contains 15 residues. Trimming took 4 bases from V and 3 from J; bases not matched to a gene: 7. The germline gives CDR1 SGHAT, CDR2 FQDESV (reference sequence). The CDR3, as DNA: TGTGCCAGCAGCTGGATAGCGGGAGATTTCTACGAGCAGTACTTC. Amino acids: CASSWIAGDFYEQYF.

This clone was observed a few times. The CDR3 sequence: CASSAGQGAVYEQFF. The CDR3 coding sequence is TGTGCCAGCTCAGCTGGACAGGGGGCGGTCTATGAGCAGTTCTTC. This rearrangement joins TRBV18 to TRBJ2-1; 11 bases map to TRBD1. V gave up 5 bases and J gave up 8 bases; unmatched junction bases: 8. Germline-derived CDR1 and CDR2 are KGHSH and LQKENI. The CDR3 extends over 15 amino acids.

This clone came up a few times. The J gene is TRBJ2-7, the V gene TRBV11-2; the match to TRBD2 covers 9 bases. Germline lookup yields CDR1 SGHAT and CDR2 FQNNGV. With 4 bases clipped from V and 4 bases from J, the junction kept 8 bases outside the gene matches. CDR3 length equals 15 residues. The CDR3 loop is CASSSGSSGTYEQYF. The CDR3 DNA follows: TGTGCCAGCAGCTCTGGGTCTAGCGGGACGTACGAGCAGTACTTC.

The sample holds a few counts of this clone. The chain links TRBV28 to TRBJ1-2; D may be TRBD1 (6 bases). This CDR3 comprises 13 residues. CDR1 is MDHEN, CDR2 SYDVKM, per germline. Trimming shortened V by 6 bases and J by 5 bases, and 13 bases separated the two germline ends. CDR3 amino acids: CASRDSLFYGYTF. CDR3 DNA sequence: TGTGCCAGCAGGGACAGCCTCTTTTATGGCTACACCTTC.

In its sample, this clone was seen a few times. The rearrangement uses TRBV30 and TRBJ2-1; D remains ambiguous. In germline, CDR1 is GTSNPN, CDR2 SVGIG (reference sequence). V was clipped by 2 bases and J by 9 bases, with 11 bases between them. The CDR3 runs 12 residues. CDR3 bases: TGTGCCTGGAGTCCCCCCGCCGGTGAGCAGTTCTTC. It is translated as CAWSPPAGEQFF. The whole variable domain, remainder taken from reference TRBV30 and TRBJ2-1, is SQTIHQWPATLVQPVGSPLSLECTVEGTSNPNLYWYRQAAGRGLQLLFYSVGIGQISSEVPQNLSASRPQDRQFILSSKKLLLSDSGFYLCAWSPPAGEQFFGPGTRLTVL.

The chain couples TRBV7-3 to TRBJ2-3, with no clear D. Germline V gene lookup returns CDR1 SGHTA and CDR2 FQGTGA. Between the trimmed V and J ends, which lost 3 bases and 2 bases, there was a span of 9 bases. The CDR3 is 14 amino acids. The CDR3 reads CASSFGQNTDTQYF. CDR3 in DNA: TGTGCCAGCAGCTTTGGGCAGAACACAGATACGCAGTATTTT.

There are a few counts of this clone. The chain employs TRBV28 and TRBJ1-1, with D maybe TRBD1 (5 bases). V gave up 7 bases and J gave up 0 bases, with 15 bases separating them. This CDR3 is 15 amino acids long. CDR1 and CDR2 from the germline V gene are MDHEN and SYDVKM. This CDR3 is CASKGAGEMNTEAFF. In nucleotides, the CDR3 is TGTGCCAGCAAAGGGGCAGGCGAAATGAACACTGAAGCTTTCTTT.

This clone was counted only a few times. CDR3 amino acids: CASTGGAGETQYF. The CDR3 DNA reads as TGTGCCAGCACCGGGGGAGCGGGAGAGACCCAGTACTTC. This chain links TRBV7-9 with TRBJ2-5, with a weak D call TRBD2 (6 bases). Trimming removed 7 bases from V and 4 bases from J, with 13 bases in between. From germline, CDR1 is SEHNR and CDR2 FQNEAQ (reference sequence). This CDR3 is 13 amino acids long.

The chain joins TRBV7-3 to TRBJ2-3; 7 nucleotides line up with TRBD2. Trimming at V came to 4 bases and at J to 4 bases, leaving 8 bases not matched to a gene. In germline, CDR1 is SGHTA, CDR2 FQGTGA. CDR3 size: 15 residues. The CDR3 region is CASSSMGGDADTQYF. DNA for the CDR3: TGTGCCAGCAGCTCCATGGGGGGGGATGCAGATACGCAGTATTTT.

This clone appeared many times. The rearrangement links TRBV5-5 to TRBJ2-1, with TRBD2 as a possible D gene (6 bases). The germline gives CDR1 SGHKS, CDR2 YYEKEE (reference sequence). V dropped 0 bases and J dropped 5 bases, with 12 bases sitting between them. The CDR3 sequence is 15 residues long. In nucleotides, the CDR3 is TGTGCCAGCAGCTTGGTTGGGCGGGATCACAATGAGCAGTTCTTC. It translates to CASSLVGRDHNEQFF. The whole variable domain, remainder taken from reference TRBV5-5 and TRBJ2-1, is DAGVTQSPTHLIKTRGQQVTLRCSPISGHKSVSWYQQVLGQGPQFIFQYYEKEERGRGNFPDRFSARQFPNYSSELNVNALLLGDSALYLCASSLVGRDHNEQFFGPGTRLTVL.

This clone was detected only a few times. This sequence joins TRBV4-1 and TRBJ1-5, with TRBD1 matching 8 bases. This CDR3 has 15 residues. Per the germline V gene, CDR1 is MGHRA and CDR2 is YSYEKL. The J segment lost 7 bases and the V segment lost 0 bases, leaving 5 bases of the junction unmatched. The CDR3 sequence is CASSQDAGGYQPQHF. In DNA, the CDR3 is TGCGCCAGCAGCCAAGATGCAGGGGGCTACCAGCCCCAGCATTTT.

The V call is TRBV6-5, the J call TRBJ2-3, with TRBD2 matching 7 bases. This CDR3 contains 14 residues. Germline-derived CDR1 and CDR2 are MNHEY and SVGAGI. V dropped 5 bases and J dropped 4; count of bases not matched to a gene: 6. CDR3 bases: TGTGCCAGCAGTCCGCCTAGCGGTCCAGATACGCAGTATTTT. This encodes CASSPPSGPDTQYF.

This clone has at least ten counts. The chain employs TRBV6-6 and TRBJ2-3; no reliable D call. The CDR3 consists of 14 residues. Trimming left V 7 bases short and J 0 bases short, with 11 bases between. Germline V gene data show CDR1 as MNHNY and CDR2 as SVGAGI (reference sequence). This chain's CDR3 is CASTPSVSTDTQYF. In DNA, the CDR3 is TGTGCCAGCACTCCCTCGGTTAGCACAGATACGCAGTATTTT.

V is TRBV6-6 and J is TRBJ2-1, with 9 nucleotides matching TRBD2. The germline gives CDR1 MNHNY, CDR2 SVGAGI (reference sequence). V was pared by 5 bases and J by 3 bases, with 8 bases of the junction left unmatched. This CDR3 has 16 amino acids. The CDR3 reads CASSRLAGAIYNEQFF. As DNA, the CDR3 is TGTGCCAGCAGTCGCTTAGCGGGAGCGATCTACAATGAGCAGTTCTTC.